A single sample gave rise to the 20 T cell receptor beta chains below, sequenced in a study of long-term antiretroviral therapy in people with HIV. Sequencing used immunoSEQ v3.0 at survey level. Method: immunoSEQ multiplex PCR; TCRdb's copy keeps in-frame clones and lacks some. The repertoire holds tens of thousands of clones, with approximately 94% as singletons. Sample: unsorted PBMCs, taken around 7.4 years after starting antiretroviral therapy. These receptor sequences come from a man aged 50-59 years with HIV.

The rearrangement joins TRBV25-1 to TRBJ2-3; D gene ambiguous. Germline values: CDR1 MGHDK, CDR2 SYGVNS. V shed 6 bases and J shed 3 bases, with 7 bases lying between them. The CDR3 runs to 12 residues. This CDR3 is CASRSGTDTQYF. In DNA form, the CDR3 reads TGTGCCAGCAGGTCCGGGACAGATACGCAGTATTTT.

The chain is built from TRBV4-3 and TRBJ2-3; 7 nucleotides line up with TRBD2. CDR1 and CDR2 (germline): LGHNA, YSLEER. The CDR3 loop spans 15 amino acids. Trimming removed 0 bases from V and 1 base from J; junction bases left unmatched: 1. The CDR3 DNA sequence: TGCGCCAGCAGCCAAGATGCGGGGGGCACAGATACGCAGTATTTT. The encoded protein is CASSQDAGGTDTQYF.

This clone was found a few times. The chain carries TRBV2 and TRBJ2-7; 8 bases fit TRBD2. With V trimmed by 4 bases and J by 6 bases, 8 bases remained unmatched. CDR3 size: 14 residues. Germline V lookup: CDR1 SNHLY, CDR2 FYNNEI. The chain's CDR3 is CASSGSLAGTEQYF. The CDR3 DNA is TGTGCCAGCAGTGGTAGTCTAGCGGGTACCGAGCAGTACTTC.

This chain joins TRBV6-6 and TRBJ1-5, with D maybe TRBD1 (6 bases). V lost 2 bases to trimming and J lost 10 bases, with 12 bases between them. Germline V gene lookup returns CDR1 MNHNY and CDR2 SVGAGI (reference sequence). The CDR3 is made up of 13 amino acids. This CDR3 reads CASSYTQGIPQHF. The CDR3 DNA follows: TGTGCCAGCAGTTACACACAGGGAATCCCCCAGCATTTT.

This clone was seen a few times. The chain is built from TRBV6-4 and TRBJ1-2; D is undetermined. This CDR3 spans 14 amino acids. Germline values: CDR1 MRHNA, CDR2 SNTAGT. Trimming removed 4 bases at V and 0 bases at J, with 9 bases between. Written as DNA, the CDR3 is TGTGCCAGCAGTGTGGAGGCAGCTAACTATGGCTACACCTTC. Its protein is CASSVEAANYGYTF.

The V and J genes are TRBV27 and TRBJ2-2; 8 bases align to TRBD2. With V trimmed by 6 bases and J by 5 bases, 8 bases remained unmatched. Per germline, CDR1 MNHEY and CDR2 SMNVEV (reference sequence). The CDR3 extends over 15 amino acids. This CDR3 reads CASRRPGGLTGELFF. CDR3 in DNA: TGTGCCAGCAGACGGCCGGGGGGGCTTACCGGGGAGCTGTTTTTT.

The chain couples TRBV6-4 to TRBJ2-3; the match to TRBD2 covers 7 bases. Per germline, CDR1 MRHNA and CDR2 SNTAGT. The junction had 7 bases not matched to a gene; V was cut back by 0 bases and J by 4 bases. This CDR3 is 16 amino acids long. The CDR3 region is CASSDSSGTTSDTQYF. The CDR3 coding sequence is TGTGCCAGCAGTGACTCTTCCGGGACTACCTCAGATACGCAGTATTTT.

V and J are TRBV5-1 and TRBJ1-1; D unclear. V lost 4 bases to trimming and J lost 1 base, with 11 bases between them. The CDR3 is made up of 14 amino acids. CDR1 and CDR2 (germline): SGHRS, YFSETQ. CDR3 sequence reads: CASSAASGNTEAFF. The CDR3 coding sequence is TGCGCCAGCAGCGCCGCGTCCGGGAACACTGAAGCTTTCTTT.

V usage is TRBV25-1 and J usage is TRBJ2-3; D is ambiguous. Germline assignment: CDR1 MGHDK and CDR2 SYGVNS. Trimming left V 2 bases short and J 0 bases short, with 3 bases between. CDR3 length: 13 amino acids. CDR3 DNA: TGTGCCAGCAGTGAAATTAGCACAGATACGCAGTATTTT. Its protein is CASSEISTDTQYF.

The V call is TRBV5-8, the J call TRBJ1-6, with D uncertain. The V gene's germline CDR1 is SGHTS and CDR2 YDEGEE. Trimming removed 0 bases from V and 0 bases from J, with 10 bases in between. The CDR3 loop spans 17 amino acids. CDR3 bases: TGTGCCAGCAGCTTGGGGGCAGGAAGCTCCTATAATTCACCCCTCCACTTT. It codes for CASSLGAGSSYNSPLHF.

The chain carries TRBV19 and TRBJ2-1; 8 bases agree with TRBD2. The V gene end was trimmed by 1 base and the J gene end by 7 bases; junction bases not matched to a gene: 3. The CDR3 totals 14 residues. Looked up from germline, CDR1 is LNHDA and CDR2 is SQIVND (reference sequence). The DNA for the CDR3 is TGTGCCAGTAGTATAGTTAGCGGGGTGAATGAGCAGTTCTTC. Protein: CASSIVSGVNEQFF.

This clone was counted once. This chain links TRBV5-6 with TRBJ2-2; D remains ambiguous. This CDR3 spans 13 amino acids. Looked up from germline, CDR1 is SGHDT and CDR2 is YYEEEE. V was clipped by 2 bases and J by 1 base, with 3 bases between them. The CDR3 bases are TGTGCCAGCAGCTTTCAGAACACCGGGGAGCTGTTTTTT. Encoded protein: CASSFQNTGELFF. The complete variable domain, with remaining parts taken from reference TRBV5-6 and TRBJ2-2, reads DAGVTQSPTHLIKTRGQQVTLRCSPKSGHDTVSWYQQALGQGPQFIFQYYEEEERQRGNFPDRFSGHQFPNYSSELNVNALLLGDSALYLCASSFQNTGELFFGEGSRLTVL.

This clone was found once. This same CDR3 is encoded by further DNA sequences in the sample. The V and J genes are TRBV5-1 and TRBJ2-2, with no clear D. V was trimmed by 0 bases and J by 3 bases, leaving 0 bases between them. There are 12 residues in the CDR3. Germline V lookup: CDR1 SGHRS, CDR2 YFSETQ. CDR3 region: CASSLDTGELFF. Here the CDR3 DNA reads TGCGCCAGCAGCTTGGACACCGGGGAGCTGTTTTTT. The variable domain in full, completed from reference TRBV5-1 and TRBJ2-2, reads KAGVTQTPRYLIKTRGQQVTLSCSPISGHRSVSWYQQTPGQGLQFLFEYFSETQRNKGNFPGRFSGRQFSNSRSEMNVSTLELGDSALYLCASSLDTGELFFGEGSRLTVL.

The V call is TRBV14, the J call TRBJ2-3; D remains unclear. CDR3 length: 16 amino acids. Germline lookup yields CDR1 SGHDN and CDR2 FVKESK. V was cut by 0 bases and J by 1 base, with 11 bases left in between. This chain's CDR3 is CASSQDEGFGTDTQYF. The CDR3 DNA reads TGTGCCAGCAGCCAAGACGAAGGGTTCGGCACAGATACGCAGTATTTT.

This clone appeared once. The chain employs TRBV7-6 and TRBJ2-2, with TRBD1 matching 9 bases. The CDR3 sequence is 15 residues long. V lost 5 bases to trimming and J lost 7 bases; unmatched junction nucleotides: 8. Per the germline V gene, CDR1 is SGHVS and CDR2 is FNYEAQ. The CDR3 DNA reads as TGTGCCAGCAGCGAACCGGGACAGGGAATCGGGGAGCTGTTTTTT. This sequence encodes CASSEPGQGIGELFF.

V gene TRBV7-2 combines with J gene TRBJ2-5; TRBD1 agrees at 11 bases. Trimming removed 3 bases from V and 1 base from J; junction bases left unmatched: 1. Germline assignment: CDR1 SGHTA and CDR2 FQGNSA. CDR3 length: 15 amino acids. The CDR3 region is CASSLDRGPQETQYF. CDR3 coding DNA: TGTGCCAGCAGCTTGGACAGGGGGCCCCAAGAGACCCAGTACTTC. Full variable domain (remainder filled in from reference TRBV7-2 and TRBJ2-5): GAGVSQSPSNKVTEKGKDVELRCDPISGHTALYWYRQSLGQGLEFLIYFQGNSAPDKSGLPSDRFSAERTGGSVSTLTIQRTQQEDSAVYLCASSLDRGPQETQYFGPGTRLLVL.

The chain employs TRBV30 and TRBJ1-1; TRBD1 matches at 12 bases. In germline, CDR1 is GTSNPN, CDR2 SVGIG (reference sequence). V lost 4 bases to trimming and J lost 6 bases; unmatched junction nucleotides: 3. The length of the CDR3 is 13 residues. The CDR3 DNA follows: TGTGCCTGGATGGGACAGGGGGCGGCTGAAGCTTTCTTT. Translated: CAWMGQGAAEAFF. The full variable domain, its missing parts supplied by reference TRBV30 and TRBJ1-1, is SQTIHQWPATLVQPVGSPLSLECTVEGTSNPNLYWYRQAAGRGLQLLFYSVGIGQISSEVPQNLSASRPQDRQFILSSKKLLLSDSGFYLCAWMGQGAAEAFFGQGTRLTVV.

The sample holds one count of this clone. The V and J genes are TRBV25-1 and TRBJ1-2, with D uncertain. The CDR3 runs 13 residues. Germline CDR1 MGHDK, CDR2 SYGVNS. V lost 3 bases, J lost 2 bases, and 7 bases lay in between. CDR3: CASSDEGNYGYTF. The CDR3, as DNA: TGTGCCAGCAGTGATGAAGGGAACTATGGCTACACCTTC.

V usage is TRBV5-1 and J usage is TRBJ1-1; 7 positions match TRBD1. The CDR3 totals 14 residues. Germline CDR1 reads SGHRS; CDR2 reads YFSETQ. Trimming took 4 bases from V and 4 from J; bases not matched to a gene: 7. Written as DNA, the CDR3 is TGCGCCAGCAGCCGGGAACAGGGGACCACTGAAGCTTTCTTT. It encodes CASSREQGTTEAFF.

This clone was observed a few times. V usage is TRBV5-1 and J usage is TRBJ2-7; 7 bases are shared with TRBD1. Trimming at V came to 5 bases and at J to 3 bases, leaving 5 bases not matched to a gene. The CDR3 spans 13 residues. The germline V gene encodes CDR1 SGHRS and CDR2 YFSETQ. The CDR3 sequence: CASRAGTDYEQYF. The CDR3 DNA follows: TGCGCCAGCAGAGCTGGGACAGACTACGAGCAGTACTTC.